This TCR beta chain was identified during a study of blood T cells in healthy people across ages. Study-wide context: There was about one barcoded beta molecule captured by template switching per two T cells.

Study findings and constraints: A greater number of naive CD4+ cells and higher diversity distinguished long-lived donors from aged donors.

This clonotype has ten or more counts. Its target is not known. With V trimmed by 7 bases and J by 4 bases, 10 bases remained unmatched. Germline loops: CDR1 MDHEN, CDR2 SYDVKM. The length of the CDR3 is 14 residues. With a J-beta primer mix and a sample-barcoded 5' primer, a second PCR ran roughly 7 to 11 cycles. Each CDR3 protein is one row after TCRdb ran MiXCR on the 5' RACE reads. The table shows fewer than 800,000 distinct CDR3 sequences, with about 32% occurring only once. This chain links TRBV28 with TRBJ2-7; 7 nucleotides line up with TRBD1. The sequenced sample consisted of blood. The receptor comes from a woman older than 75 in good health. DNA for the CDR3: TGTGCCAGCACCTCTCCCGGGACAGCATACGAGCAGTACTTC. Amino acids: CASTSPGTAYEQYF.